A single sample is the source of the 8 T cell receptor beta chains below, sequenced in a study of blood T cell repertoires in COVID-19. Sequenced by immunoSEQ multiplex PCR; TCRdb stores in-frame clones only, minus some. The sample has some 250,000 clones; around 87% are singletons. Sequencing input: peripheral blood. These TCRs come from a man aged 60 to 69 who had recovered from COVID-19.

The chain is built from TRBV6-5 and TRBJ1-6; no clear D gene. V was trimmed by 4 bases and J by 4 bases, leaving 5 bases between them. CDR3 length equals 13 residues. Germline-derived CDR1 and CDR2 are MNHEY and SVGAGI. CDR3 sequence (DNA): TGTGCCAGCAGTTTTGAGTATAATTCACCCCTCCACTTT. This codes for CASSFEYNSPLHF.

The rearrangement links TRBV11-2 to TRBJ2-2; 11 bases are a match to TRBD1. With V trimmed by 1 base and J by 0 bases, 4 bases remained unmatched. CDR1 SGHAT and CDR2 FQNNGV come from the germline V gene. The CDR3 is 18 amino acids. CDR3 nucleotide sequence: TGTGCCAGCAGCTTAGGGACAGGGGGCATCGCGAACACCGGGGAGCTGTTTTTT. Protein product: CASSLGTGGIANTGELFF.

V gene TRBV25-1 combines with J gene TRBJ2-2; D perhaps matches TRBD1 (6 bases). Trimming took 4 bases from V and 7 from J, leaving 13 bases between them. Germline lookup yields CDR1 MGHDK and CDR2 SYGVNS. The CDR3 has 14 amino acids. The CDR3 region is CASSVTGLGGELFF. CDR3 DNA: TGTGCCAGCAGTGTTACAGGGTTGGGCGGGGAGCTGTTTTTT.

The count of this clone is one. The chain carries TRBV28 and TRBJ1-2; D is possibly TRBD1 (6 bases). V was shortened by 8 bases and J by 7 bases, with 20 bases between the two germline ends. In germline, CDR1 is MDHEN, CDR2 SYDVKM. This CDR3 has 14 amino acids. The CDR3 spells CASGSQGSVVGYTF. The CDR3 DNA reads TGTGCCAGCGGATCACAGGGATCGGTAGTTGGCTACACCTTC.

V is TRBV24-1 and J is TRBJ1-2; 9 bases fit TRBD1. Germline V gene lookup returns CDR1 KGHDR and CDR2 SFDVKD. The ends lost 3 bases at V and 5 bases at J; junction bases unmatched: 9. This CDR3 comprises 16 residues. The CDR3 here is CATSDPRRQGEYGYTF. In nucleotides, the CDR3 is TGTGCCACCAGTGATCCGAGACGACAGGGGGAATATGGCTACACCTTC.

Only a few counts were recorded for this clone. The gene calls are TRBV19 and TRBJ2-3; 8 bases are shared with TRBD1. The CDR3 loop spans 16 amino acids. Germline V lookup: CDR1 LNHDA, CDR2 SQIVND (reference sequence). V gave up 4 bases and J gave up 3 bases; unmatched junction bases: 9. The CDR3 nucleotides read TGTGCCAGTAGTAAATCAACAGGGGGACGTACAGATACGCAGTATTTT. Its protein product is CASSKSTGGRTDTQYF.

The chain employs TRBV19 and TRBJ2-3; 10 bases map to TRBD2. There are 17 residues in the CDR3. V lost 2 bases, J lost 6 bases, and 11 bases stayed unmatched. Germline V gives CDR1 LNHDA, CDR2 SQIVND (reference sequence). CDR3 DNA sequence: TGTGCCAGTAGTATACGAGGTAGCGGGGGGATGAGGGATACGCAGTATTTT. It translates to CASSIRGSGGMRDTQYF. Full variable domain (remainder filled in from reference TRBV19 and TRBJ2-3): DGGITQSPKYLFRKEGQNVTLSCEQNLNHDAMYWYRQDPGQGLRLIYYSQIVNDFQKGDIAEGYSVSREKKESFPLTVTSAQKNPTAFYLCASSIRGSGGMRDTQYFGPGTRLTVL.

The chain carries TRBV6-7 and TRBJ1-4, with 7 bases matching TRBD1. Being an ORF, TRBV6-7 has a function that is uncertain. With V trimmed by 6 bases and J by 5 bases, 12 bases remained unmatched. CDR3 length: 16 residues. This CDR3 reads CASRTLTGIKNEKLFF. The CDR3 DNA reads TGTGCCAGCAGAACCTTGACAGGGATCAAGAATGAAAAACTGTTTTTT.